The 23 T cell receptor beta chains below come from one sample, sequenced in a study of CD8+ T cells in alopecia areata (dated by TCRdb to the late 2010s). The library was built by means of the immunoSEQ multiplex PCR assay. For TCR sequencing, RNA was extracted from every sample and reverse transcribed into cDNA to serve as template. Not all clones reach the TCRdb copy of this immuneACCESS table, which keeps in-frame sequences only. Checked studies attribute under half of the gap to unresolved V genes and leave the rest unexplained. In all, the sample holds about 250,000 clones, and about 60% of those were seen once. The ten largest clones represent 0.75% to 0.95% of the sample. Per the publication, the treatment or condition label means: oral pan-JAK inhibitor, 5-10 mg twice daily. This specimen consisted of CD4+ T cells sorted from blood, obtained around week 54, from a patient treated with tofacitinib. All receptors derive from a human donor with alopecia areata.

This clone occurred a few times. V usage is TRBV29-1 and J usage is TRBJ2-3; TRBD2 might be the D (7 bases). CDR1 is SQVTM, CDR2 ANQGSEA, per germline. This CDR3 spans 14 amino acids. V shed 3 bases and J shed 2 bases, with 12 bases lying between them. The CDR3 bases are TGCAGCGTTGAGGCGGGGGCGACCACAGATACGCAGTATTTT. It encodes CSVEAGATTDTQYF.

A few counts support this clone. This chain uses TRBV5-1 with TRBJ2-2; D is unclear. The germline gives CDR1 SGHRS, CDR2 YFSETQ. The germline V and J ends were trimmed by 1 base and 5 bases, with 3 bases remaining between them. The CDR3 has 12 residues. The CDR3 DNA sequence: TGCGCCAGCAGCTTGTTGACCGGGGAGCTGTTTTTT. Amino acid sequence: CASSLLTGELFF. Looking up the rest from reference TRBV5-1 and TRBJ2-2 gives the full variable domain: KAGVTQTPRYLIKTRGQQVTLSCSPISGHRSVSWYQQTPGQGLQFLFEYFSETQRNKGNFPGRFSGRQFSNSRSEMNVSTLELGDSALYLCASSLLTGELFFGEGSRLTVL.

The genes are TRBV6-5 and TRBJ2-3; 8 bases agree with TRBD1. Germline V CDR1 and CDR2: MNHEY, SVGAGI. The length of the CDR3 is 13 residues. Trimming cost V 5 bases and J 7 bases; bases outside gene matches: 5. The CDR3, as DNA: TGTGCCAGCAGTAGTACAGGGGGTAATACGCAGTATTTT. The encoded protein is CASSSTGGNTQYF.

The chain couples TRBV29-1 to TRBJ2-5, with D possibly matching TRBD1 (6 bases). The germline V gene encodes CDR1 SQVTM and CDR2 ANQGSEA. The CDR3 runs to 12 residues. Trimming pared 6 bases from V and 2 bases from J, leaving 10 bases between. DNA for the CDR3: TGCAGCGTGGTAACAGGGCAAGAGACCCAGTACTTC. Protein: CSVVTGQETQYF.

The CDR3 bases are TGTGCCTGGAGTGTAGGTCTACTCAATGAGCAGTTCTTC. This encodes CAWSVGLLNEQFF. The V call is TRBV30, the J call TRBJ2-1; D gene unclear. Germline lookup yields CDR1 GTSNPN and CDR2 SVGIG (reference sequence). This CDR3 spans 13 amino acids. V was cut by 0 bases and J by 6 bases, with 9 bases left in between. Complete variable domain (other parts from reference TRBV30 and TRBJ2-1): SQTIHQWPATLVQPVGSPLSLECTVEGTSNPNLYWYRQAAGRGLQLLFYSVGIGQISSEVPQNLSASRPQDRQFILSSKKLLLSDSGFYLCAWSVGLLNEQFFGPGTRLTVL.

The table lists this clone with a few counts. The J gene is TRBJ2-3, the V gene TRBV5-1; 7 nucleotides agree with TRBD1. Germline trimming cut 1 base from V and 2 bases from J; bases unmatched to any gene: 7. The CDR3 contains 16 residues. Looked up from germline, CDR1 is SGHRS and CDR2 is YFSETQ. The CDR3 is CASSLSGTADTDTQYF. DNA of the CDR3: TGCGCCAGCAGCTTGTCGGGGACAGCTGACACAGATACGCAGTATTTT.

V is TRBV7-9 and J is TRBJ1-2; D gene ambiguous. V lost 3 bases to trimming and J lost 2 bases, with 4 bases between them. Germline V gene sequence: CDR1 SEHNR, CDR2 FQNEAQ (reference sequence). This CDR3 has 12 residues. CDR3 sequence: CASSFKNYGYTF. In nucleotides, the CDR3 is TGTGCCAGCAGCTTCAAAAACTATGGCTACACCTTC.

The chain recombines TRBV5-1 with TRBJ2-1, with 12 bases aligning to TRBD2. This CDR3 comprises 16 residues. Germline CDR1 SGHRS, CDR2 YFSETQ. The V segment lost 4 bases and the J segment 4 bases; nucleotides outside the gene matches: 6. CDR3: CASSLPTSGGYNEQFF. The CDR3 coding sequence is TGCGCCAGCAGCCTCCCGACTAGCGGGGGATACAATGAGCAGTTCTTC.

The chain joins TRBV6-5 to TRBJ2-5, with a tentative D call TRBD1 (5 bases). CDR3 length: 14 amino acids. Germline-derived CDR1 and CDR2 are MNHEY and SVGAGI. Trimming pared 4 bases from V and 8 bases from J, leaving 17 bases between. The CDR3 here is CASSSLGPQGTQYF. In DNA form, the CDR3 reads TGTGCCAGCAGTTCCTTGGGCCCCCAGGGAACCCAGTACTTC.

This chain joins TRBV30 and TRBJ2-5; no reliable D call. V gave up 2 bases and J gave up 2 bases, with 12 bases separating them. The CDR3 is made up of 14 amino acids. Germline V gene lookup returns CDR1 GTSNPN and CDR2 SVGIG (reference sequence). Here the CDR3 reads CAWSKASRQETQYF. CDR3 DNA: TGTGCCTGGAGTAAGGCTAGTCGGCAAGAGACCCAGTACTTC.

This chain uses TRBV6-6 with TRBJ2-5; 10 nucleotides line up with TRBD1. V shed 11 bases and J 3 bases; nucleotides not matched to a gene: 9. The CDR3 runs 14 residues. Per germline, CDR1 MNHNY and CDR2 SVGAGI (reference sequence). CDR3 sequence reads: CASDRGRGKETQYF. The CDR3 DNA is TGTGCCTCCGACAGGGGGCGGGGAAAAGAGACCCAGTACTTC.

The CDR3 here is CAWRGRLYGYTF. In nucleotides, the CDR3 is TGTGCCTGGAGGGGACGGCTGTATGGCTACACCTTC. The rearrangement links TRBV30 to TRBJ1-2; TRBD1 might be the D (5 bases). Per germline, CDR1 GTSNPN and CDR2 SVGIG (reference sequence). V dropped 3 bases and J dropped 5 bases, with 10 bases sitting between them. The CDR3 has 12 residues.

This clone turned up a few times. The same CDR3 arises from other DNA sequences in this sample as well. The rearrangement uses TRBV20-1 and TRBJ2-1; TRBD1 or TRBD2 may be the D gene (5 bases each). Germline V gene data show CDR1 as DFQATT and CDR2 as SNEGSKA (reference sequence). Trimming pared 3 bases from V and 7 bases from J, leaving 7 bases between. The CDR3 is 11 residues long. The CDR3 sequence: CSARGVNEQFF. DNA for the CDR3: TGCAGTGCTAGGGGGGTGAATGAGCAGTTCTTC.

This chain joins TRBV5-1 and TRBJ2-7, with 11 bases lining up with TRBD2. V gave up 4 bases and J gave up 0 bases; unmatched junction bases: 9. The CDR3 is 17 amino acids. CDR1 is SGHRS, CDR2 YFSETQ, per germline. CDR3 sequence (DNA): TGCGCCAGCAGCGGGGGACTAGCGGCGCGCAGCTCCTACGAGCAGTACTTC. Protein product: CASSGGLAARSSYEQYF.

V is TRBV14 and J is TRBJ2-4; D is perhaps TRBD2 (6 bases). This CDR3 has 14 amino acids. CDR1 is SGHDN and CDR2 is FVKESK in the germline V gene. With 1 base removed from V and 10 bases from J, the gap between germline ends came to 14 bases. The CDR3 coding sequence is TGTGCCAGCAGCCAAGTTGGTTCGGGGGTGATTCAGTACTTC. Translated: CASSQVGSGVIQYF.

This sequence joins TRBV27 and TRBJ1-3; D gene unclear. Per the germline V gene, CDR1 is MNHEY and CDR2 is SMNVEV (reference sequence). The CDR3 runs 15 residues. Trimming removed 5 bases from V and 4 bases from J, with 15 bases in between. The CDR3 region has the DNA TGTGCCAGCAGTGGTCGTTTGGGGTCAGGAAACACCATATATTTT. Protein: CASSGRLGSGNTIYF.

DNA for the CDR3: TGTGCCAGCGGGCAGGGGTTCACAGATACGCAGTATTTT. It is translated as CASGQGFTDTQYF. The chain links TRBV6-5 to TRBJ2-3, with D possibly TRBD1 on 6 matching bases. The CDR3 spans 13 residues. Germline values: CDR1 MNHEY, CDR2 SVGAGI. V was shortened by 8 bases and J by 2 bases, with 11 bases between the two germline ends.

This clone was seen more than once but under ten times. The chain carries TRBV2 and TRBJ2-2; TRBD1 is a possible D gene (6 bases). Germline CDR1 and CDR2: SNHLY and FYNNEI. V gave up 6 bases and J gave up 7 bases, with 21 bases separating them. The CDR3 is made up of 16 amino acids. The CDR3 protein is CASRGAQGTILGELFF. DNA for the CDR3: TGTGCCAGCAGGGGGGCACAGGGAACGATACTCGGGGAGCTGTTTTTT.

This chain uses TRBV6-6 with TRBJ2-5; D perhaps matches TRBD1 (6 bases). CDR1 is MNHNY, CDR2 SVGAGI, per germline (reference sequence). This CDR3 has 14 residues. V was clipped by 0 bases and J by 5 bases, with 10 bases between them. This CDR3 reads CASSYSRQGETQYF. DNA of the CDR3: TGTGCCAGCAGTTACTCCCGCCAGGGGGAGACCCAGTACTTC.

The chain recombines TRBV5-1 with TRBJ2-5; weak D call: TRBD2 (7 bases). CDR1 SGHRS and CDR2 YFSETQ come from the germline V gene. This CDR3 has 13 amino acids. The germline V and J ends were trimmed by 4 bases and 5 bases, with 12 bases remaining between them. CDR3 nucleotides: TGCGCCAGCAGCCGGGGGGCCTTGGAGACCCAGTACTTC. Translated, it gives CASSRGALETQYF.

The CDR3 sequence: CASSSQTGVNTEAFF. The CDR3 DNA reads TGCGCCAGCAGCTCCCAGACAGGGGTGAACACTGAAGCTTTCTTT. The gene calls are TRBV5-1 and TRBJ1-1, with TRBD1 matching 8 bases. With 3 bases clipped from V and 0 bases from J, the junction kept 4 bases outside the gene matches. Germline-derived CDR1 and CDR2 are SGHRS and YFSETQ. The CDR3 has 15 amino acids.

This chain connects TRBV5-1 to TRBJ1-1; D unclear. Germline CDR1 is SGHRS and CDR2 is YFSETQ. The length of the CDR3 is 14 residues. Trimming removed 1 base from V and 5 bases from J, with 12 bases in between. Here the CDR3 reads CASSLRRVQTEAFF. CDR3 bases: TGCGCCAGCAGCTTGAGGCGGGTGCAAACTGAAGCTTTCTTT.

This clone was seen more than once but under ten times. A much larger clone differs from this one at a single base, so this may be a read error. CDR3 nucleotides: TGTGCCAGCAGCTTGGGCAGCCAAGAGACCCAGTACTTC. This encodes CASSLGSQETQYF. This chain connects TRBV5-6 to TRBJ2-5; D gene unclear. The CDR3 has 13 residues. Per the germline V gene, CDR1 is SGHDT and CDR2 is YYEEEE. V dropped 0 bases and J dropped 1 base, with 4 bases sitting between them. The variable domain in full, with the rest retrieved from reference TRBV5-6 and TRBJ2-5, is DAGVTQSPTHLIKTRGQQVTLRCSPKSGHDTVSWYQQALGQGPQFIFQYYEEEERQRGNFPDRFSGHQFPNYSSELNVNALLLGDSALYLCASSLGSQETQYFGPGTRLLVL.